This T cell receptor (beta chain) was found in a study of cytomegalovirus exposure and HLA in healthy donors. General study points: Researchers reported in a later analysis that a missense DCLRE1C variant was tied to TCR beta V- and J-gene trimming. CMV serostatus was the sole immune exposure data available. An ancestry cluster, one associated with Asian ancestry, reportedly showed fewer N-insertions than the approximately 670-donor mean in a later analysis.

As for this clone: The antigen is undetermined.

The PCR made use of 60 Vbeta and 13 Jbeta primers. Clones were read by immunoSEQ multiplex PCR, and TCRdb kept only the in-frame ones, dropping some. The table has over 200,000 clones, over 80% seen once. Material: PBMCs. The receptor's source is a woman in her thirties or forties in good health and CMV-seropositive.

This CDR3 is CASMERGGPTDTQYF. The CDR3 DNA reads as TGTGCCAGCATGGAGCGGGGGGGCCCCACAGATACGCAGTATTTT. The V call is TRBV2, the J call TRBJ2-3; 10 nucleotides line up with TRBD2. CDR1 SNHLY and CDR2 FYNNEI come from the germline V gene. This CDR3 is built from 15 residues. The junction had 6 bases not matched to a gene; V was cut back by 7 bases and J by 2 bases.